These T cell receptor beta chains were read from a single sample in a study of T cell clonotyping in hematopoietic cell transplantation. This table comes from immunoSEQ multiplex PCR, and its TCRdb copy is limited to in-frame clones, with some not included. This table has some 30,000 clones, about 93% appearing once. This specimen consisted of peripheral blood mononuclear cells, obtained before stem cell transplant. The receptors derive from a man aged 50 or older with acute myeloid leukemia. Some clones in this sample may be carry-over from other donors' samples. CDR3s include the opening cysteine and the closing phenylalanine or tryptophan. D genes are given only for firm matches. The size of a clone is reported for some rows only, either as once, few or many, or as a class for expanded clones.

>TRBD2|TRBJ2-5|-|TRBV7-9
CASSPGVAGGRETQYF
TGTGCCAGCAGCCCCGGAGTAGCGGGAGGTCGGGAGACCCAGTACTTC
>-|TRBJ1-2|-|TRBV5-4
CASSSAPGNYGYTF
TGTGCCAGCAGCTCCGCTCCAGGGAACTATGGCTACACCTTC
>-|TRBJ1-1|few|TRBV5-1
CASSLDGPEAFF
TGCGCCAGCAGCTTGGACGGTCCCGAAGCTTTCTTT
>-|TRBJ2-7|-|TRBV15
CATSRVDSYEQYF
TGTGCCACCAGCAGAGTGGATTCCTACGAGCAGTACTTC
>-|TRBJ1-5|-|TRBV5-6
CASSLSSNQPQHF
TGTGCCAGCAGCTTAAGTAGCAATCAGCCCCAGCATTTT
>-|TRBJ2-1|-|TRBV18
CASSPPGGGNYNEQFF
TGTGCCAGCTCACCTCCAGGTGGGGGGAACTACAATGAGCAGTTCTTC
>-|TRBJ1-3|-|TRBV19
CASRKGGRSGNTIYF
TGTGCCAGTAGGAAGGGTGGCCGCTCTGGAAACACCATATATTTT
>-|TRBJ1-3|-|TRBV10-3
CAIKGSSGNTIYF
TGTGCCATCAAAGGAAGCTCTGGAAACACCATATATTTT
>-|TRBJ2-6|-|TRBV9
CASSGLTGLGANVLTF
TGTGCCAGCAGCGGCCTAACAGGGCTTGGGGCCAACGTCCTGACTTTC
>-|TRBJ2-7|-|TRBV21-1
CATLAGDDTYEQYF
TGTGCCACCCTGGCCGGGGATGATACCTACGAGCAGTACTTC
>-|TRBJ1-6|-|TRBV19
CASTLQQGLNSPLHF
TGTGCCAGTACCCTACAGCAGGGGCTTAATTCACCCCTCCACTTT
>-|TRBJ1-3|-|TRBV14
CASSQEQTSGNTIYF
TGTGCCAGCAGCCAAGAGCAGACTTCTGGAAACACCATATATTTT
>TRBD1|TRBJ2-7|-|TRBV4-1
CASSQNPRTGNEQYF
TGCGCCAGCAGCCAGAACCCTAGGACAGGAAACGAGCAGTACTTC
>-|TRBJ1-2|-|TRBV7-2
CASSLEAGLPGYTF
TGTGCCAGCAGCTTAGAGGCAGGGCTGCCCGGCTACACCTTC
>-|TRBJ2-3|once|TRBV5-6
CASSLEPSGLLLADTQYF
TGTGCCAGCAGCTTGGAGCCCTCGGGACTCCTCCTGGCAGATACGCAGTATTTT
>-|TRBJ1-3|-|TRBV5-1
CASSLTTDYSGNTIYF
TGCGCCAGCAGCCTAACGACAGATTACTCTGGAAACACCATATATTTT
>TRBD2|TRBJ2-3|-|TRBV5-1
CASSSILAGGTDTQYF
TGCGCCAGCAGCTCGATACTAGCGGGAGGCACAGATACGCAGTATTTT
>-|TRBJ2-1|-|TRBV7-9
CASSGRPGGPNEQFF
TGTGCCAGCAGCGGCCGACCCGGCGGTCCCAATGAGCAGTTCTTC
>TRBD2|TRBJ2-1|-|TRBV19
CASSIGSGLAGDEQFF
TGTGCCAGTAGTATAGGGTCGGGACTAGCGGGGGATGAGCAGTTCTTC
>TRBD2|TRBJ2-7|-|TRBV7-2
CASSPKLTSGEQYF
TGTGCCAGCAGCCCTAAGCTAACTAGCGGCGAGCAGTACTTC